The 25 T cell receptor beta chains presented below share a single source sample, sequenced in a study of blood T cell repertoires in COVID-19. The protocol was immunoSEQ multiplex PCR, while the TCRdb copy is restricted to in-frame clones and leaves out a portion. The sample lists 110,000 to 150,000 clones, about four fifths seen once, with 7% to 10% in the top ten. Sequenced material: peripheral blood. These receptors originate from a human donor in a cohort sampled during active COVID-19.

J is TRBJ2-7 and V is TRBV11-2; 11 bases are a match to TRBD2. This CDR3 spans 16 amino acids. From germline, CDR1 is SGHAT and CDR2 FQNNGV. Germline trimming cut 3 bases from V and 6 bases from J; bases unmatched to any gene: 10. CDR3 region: CASSFDTSGSLGEQYF. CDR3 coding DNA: TGTGCCAGCAGCTTTGATACTAGCGGGAGTCTAGGCGAGCAGTACTTC.

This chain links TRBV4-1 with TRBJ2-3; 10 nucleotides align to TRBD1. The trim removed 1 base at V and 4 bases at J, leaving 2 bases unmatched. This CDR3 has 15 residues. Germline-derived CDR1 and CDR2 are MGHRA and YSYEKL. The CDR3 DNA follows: TGCGCCAGCAGCCAAGCCGGGACAGGGGCAGATACGCAGTATTTT. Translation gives CASSQAGTGADTQYF.

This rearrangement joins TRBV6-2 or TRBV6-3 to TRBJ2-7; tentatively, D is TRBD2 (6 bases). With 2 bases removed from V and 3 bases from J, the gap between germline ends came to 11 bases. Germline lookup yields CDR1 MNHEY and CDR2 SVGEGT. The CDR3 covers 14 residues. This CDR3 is CASSYRRRGYEQYF. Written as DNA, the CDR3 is TGTGCCAGCAGTTACAGGCGGCGGGGCTACGAGCAGTACTTC.

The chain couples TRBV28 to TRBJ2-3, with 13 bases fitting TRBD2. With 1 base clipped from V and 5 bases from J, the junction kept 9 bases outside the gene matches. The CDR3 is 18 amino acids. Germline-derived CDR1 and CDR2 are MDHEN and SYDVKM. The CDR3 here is CASSLLVGLAGEIDTQYF. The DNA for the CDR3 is TGTGCCAGCAGTTTATTAGTTGGACTAGCGGGAGAGATAGATACGCAGTATTTT.

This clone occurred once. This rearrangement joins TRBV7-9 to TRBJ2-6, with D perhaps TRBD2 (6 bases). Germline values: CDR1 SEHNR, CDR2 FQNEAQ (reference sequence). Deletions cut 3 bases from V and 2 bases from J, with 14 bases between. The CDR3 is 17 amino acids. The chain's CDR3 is CASSLKVGGPGANVLTF. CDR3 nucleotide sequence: TGTGCCAGCAGCTTGAAGGTGGGGGGTCCTGGGGCCAACGTCCTGACTTTC.

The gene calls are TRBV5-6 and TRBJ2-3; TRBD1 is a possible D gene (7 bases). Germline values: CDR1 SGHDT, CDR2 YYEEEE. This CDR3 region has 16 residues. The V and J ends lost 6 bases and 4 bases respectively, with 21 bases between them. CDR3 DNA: TGTGCCAGCACCCCTAGGAGGAGGGGGCGGTCAGATACGCAGTATTTT. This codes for CASTPRRRGRSDTQYF.

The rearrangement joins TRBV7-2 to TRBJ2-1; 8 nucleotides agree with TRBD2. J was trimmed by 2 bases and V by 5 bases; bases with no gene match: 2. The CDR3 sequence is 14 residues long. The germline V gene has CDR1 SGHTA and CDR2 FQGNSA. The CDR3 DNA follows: TGTGCCAGCAGCCCGGGACTAGCCTACAATGAGCAGTTCTTC. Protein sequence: CASSPGLAYNEQFF.

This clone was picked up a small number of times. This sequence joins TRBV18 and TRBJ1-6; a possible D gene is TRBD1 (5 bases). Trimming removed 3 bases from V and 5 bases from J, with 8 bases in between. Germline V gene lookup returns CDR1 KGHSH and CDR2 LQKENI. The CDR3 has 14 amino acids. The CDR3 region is CASSPTADNSPLHF. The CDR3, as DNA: TGTGCCAGCTCACCGACAGCCGATAATTCACCCCTCCACTTT.

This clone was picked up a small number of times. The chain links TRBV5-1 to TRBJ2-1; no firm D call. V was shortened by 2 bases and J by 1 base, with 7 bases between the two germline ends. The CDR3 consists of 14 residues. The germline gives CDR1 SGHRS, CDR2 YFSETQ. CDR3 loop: CASSFTASYNEQFF. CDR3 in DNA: TGCGCCAGCAGCTTCACAGCTTCCTACAATGAGCAGTTCTTC.

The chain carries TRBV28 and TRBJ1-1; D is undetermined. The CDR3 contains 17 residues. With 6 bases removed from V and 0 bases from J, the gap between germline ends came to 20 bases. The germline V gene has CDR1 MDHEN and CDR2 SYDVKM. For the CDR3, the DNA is TGTGCCAGCAGACCACGCAGACAACAGACACTGAACACTGAAGCTTTCTTT. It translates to CASRPRRQQTLNTEAFF.

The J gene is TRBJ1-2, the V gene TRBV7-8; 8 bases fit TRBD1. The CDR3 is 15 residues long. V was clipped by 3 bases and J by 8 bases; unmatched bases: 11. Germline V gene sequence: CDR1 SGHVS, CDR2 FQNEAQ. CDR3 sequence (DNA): TGTGCCAGCAGCTTCTCCACACAGGGGGGCAACGGCTACACCTTC. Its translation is CASSFSTQGGNGYTF.

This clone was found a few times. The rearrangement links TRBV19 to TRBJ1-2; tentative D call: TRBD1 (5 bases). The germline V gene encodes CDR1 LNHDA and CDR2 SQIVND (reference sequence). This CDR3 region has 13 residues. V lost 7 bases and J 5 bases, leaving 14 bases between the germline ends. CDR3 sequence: CASKGVGAYGYTF. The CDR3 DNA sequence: TGTGCCAGTAAAGGGGTTGGGGCATATGGCTACACCTTC.

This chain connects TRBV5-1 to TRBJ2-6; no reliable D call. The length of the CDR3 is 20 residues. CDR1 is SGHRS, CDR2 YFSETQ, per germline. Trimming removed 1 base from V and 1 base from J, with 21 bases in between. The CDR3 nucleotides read TGCGCCAGCAGCTTGATGGGCCGAATCGAAATGGCTTCTGGGGCCAACGTCCTGACTTTC. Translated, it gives CASSLMGRIEMASGANVLTF. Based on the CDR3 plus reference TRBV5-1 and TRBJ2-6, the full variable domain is KAGVTQTPRYLIKTRGQQVTLSCSPISGHRSVSWYQQTPGQGLQFLFEYFSETQRNKGNFPGRFSGRQFSNSRSEMNVSTLELGDSALYLCASSLMGRIEMASGANVLTFGAGSRLTVL.

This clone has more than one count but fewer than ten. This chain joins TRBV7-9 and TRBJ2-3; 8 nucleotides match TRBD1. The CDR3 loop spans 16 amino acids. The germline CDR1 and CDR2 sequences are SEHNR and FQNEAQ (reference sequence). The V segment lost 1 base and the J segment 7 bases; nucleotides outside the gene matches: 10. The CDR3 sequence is CASSLGPGQVPYTQYF. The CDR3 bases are TGTGCCAGCAGCTTAGGCCCGGGACAGGTCCCATATACGCAGTATTTT. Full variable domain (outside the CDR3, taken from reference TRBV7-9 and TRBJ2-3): DTGVSQNPRHKITKRGQNVTFRCDPISEHNRLYWYRQTLGQGPEFLTYFQNEAQLEKSRLLSDRFSAERPKGSFSTLEIQRTEQGDSAMYLCASSLGPGQVPYTQYFGPGTRLTVL.

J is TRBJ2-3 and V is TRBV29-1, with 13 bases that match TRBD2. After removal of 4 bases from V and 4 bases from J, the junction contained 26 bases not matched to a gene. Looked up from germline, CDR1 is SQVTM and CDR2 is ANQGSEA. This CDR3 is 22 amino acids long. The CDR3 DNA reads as TGCAGCGTTGGTCCCGCCGCCTGGCAGGGAACTAGCGGGAGGGCCGCAGCAGATACGCAGTATTTT. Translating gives CSVGPAAWQGTSGRAAADTQYF.

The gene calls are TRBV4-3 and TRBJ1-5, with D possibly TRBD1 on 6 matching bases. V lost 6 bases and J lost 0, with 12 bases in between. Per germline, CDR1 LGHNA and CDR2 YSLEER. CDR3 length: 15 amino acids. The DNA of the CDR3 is TGCGCCAGCAGTCGGACAGTAAATAGCAATCAGCCCCAGCATTTT. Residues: CASSRTVNSNQPQHF.

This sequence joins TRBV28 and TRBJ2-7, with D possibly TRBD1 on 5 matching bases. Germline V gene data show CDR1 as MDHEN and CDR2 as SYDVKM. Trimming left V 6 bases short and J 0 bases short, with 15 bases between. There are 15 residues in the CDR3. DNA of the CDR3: TGTGCCAGCAGGACACAGGTGTCCTCCTCCTACGAGCAGTACTTC. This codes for CASRTQVSSSYEQYF.

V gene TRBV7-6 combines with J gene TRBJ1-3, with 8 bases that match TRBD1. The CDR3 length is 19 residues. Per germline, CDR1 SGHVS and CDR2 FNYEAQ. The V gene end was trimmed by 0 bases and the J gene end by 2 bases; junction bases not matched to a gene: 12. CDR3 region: CASSLARTGQGLAGNTIYF. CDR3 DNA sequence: TGTGCCAGCAGCTTAGCGAGAACTGGACAGGGACTTGCTGGAAACACCATATATTTT. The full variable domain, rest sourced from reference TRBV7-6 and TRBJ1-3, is GAGVSQSPRYKVTKRGQDVALRCDPISGHVSLYWYRQALGQGPEFLTYFNYEAQQDKSGLPNDRFSAERPEGSISTLTIQRTEQRDSAMYRCASSLARTGQGLAGNTIYFGEGSWLTVV.

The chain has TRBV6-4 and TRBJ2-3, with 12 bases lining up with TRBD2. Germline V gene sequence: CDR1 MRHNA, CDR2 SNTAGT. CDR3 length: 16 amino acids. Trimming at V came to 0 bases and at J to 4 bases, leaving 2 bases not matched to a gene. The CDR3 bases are TGTGCCAGCAGTGACTCGGGACTAGCGGGTCCAGATACGCAGTATTTT. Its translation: CASSDSGLAGPDTQYF.

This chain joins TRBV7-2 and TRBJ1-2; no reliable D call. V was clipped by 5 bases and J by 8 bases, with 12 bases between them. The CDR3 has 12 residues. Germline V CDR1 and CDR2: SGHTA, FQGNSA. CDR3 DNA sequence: TGTGCCAGCAGCGGAGGGCTGAGCGGCTACACCTTC. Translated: CASSGGLSGYTF.

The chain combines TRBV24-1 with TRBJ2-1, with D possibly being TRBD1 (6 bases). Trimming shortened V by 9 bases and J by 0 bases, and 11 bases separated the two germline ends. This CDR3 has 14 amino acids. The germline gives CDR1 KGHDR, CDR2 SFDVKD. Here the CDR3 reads CATQKGGSYNEQFF. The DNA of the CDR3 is TGTGCCACCCAGAAAGGGGGCTCCTACAATGAGCAGTTCTTC.

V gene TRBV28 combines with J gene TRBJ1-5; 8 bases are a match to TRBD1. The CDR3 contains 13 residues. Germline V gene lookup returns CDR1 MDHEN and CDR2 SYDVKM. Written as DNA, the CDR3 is TGTGCGCTAGGGACAGGCGTTAATCAGCCCCAGCATTTT. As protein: CALGTGVNQPQHF.

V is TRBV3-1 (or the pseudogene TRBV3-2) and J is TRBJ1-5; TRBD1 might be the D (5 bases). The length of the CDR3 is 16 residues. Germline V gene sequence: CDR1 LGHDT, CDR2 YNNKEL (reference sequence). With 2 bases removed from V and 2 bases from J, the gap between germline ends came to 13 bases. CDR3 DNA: TGTGCCAGCAGCCAACCCCAGGGTGGTGGCAATCAGCCCCAGCATTTT. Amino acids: CASSQPQGGGNQPQHF.

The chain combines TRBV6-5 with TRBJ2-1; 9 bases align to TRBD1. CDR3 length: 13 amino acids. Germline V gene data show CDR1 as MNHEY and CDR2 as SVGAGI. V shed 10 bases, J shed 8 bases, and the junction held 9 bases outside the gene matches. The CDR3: CATFGQGWHEQFF. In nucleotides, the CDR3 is TGTGCCACCTTCGGACAGGGGTGGCATGAGCAGTTCTTC.

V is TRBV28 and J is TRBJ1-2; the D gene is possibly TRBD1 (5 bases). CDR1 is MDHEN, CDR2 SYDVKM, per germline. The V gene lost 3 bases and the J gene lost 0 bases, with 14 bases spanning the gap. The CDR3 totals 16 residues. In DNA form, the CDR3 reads TGTGCCAGCAGTTTCTGGTCCCGACAGCCTAACTATGGCTACACCTTC. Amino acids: CASSFWSRQPNYGYTF.